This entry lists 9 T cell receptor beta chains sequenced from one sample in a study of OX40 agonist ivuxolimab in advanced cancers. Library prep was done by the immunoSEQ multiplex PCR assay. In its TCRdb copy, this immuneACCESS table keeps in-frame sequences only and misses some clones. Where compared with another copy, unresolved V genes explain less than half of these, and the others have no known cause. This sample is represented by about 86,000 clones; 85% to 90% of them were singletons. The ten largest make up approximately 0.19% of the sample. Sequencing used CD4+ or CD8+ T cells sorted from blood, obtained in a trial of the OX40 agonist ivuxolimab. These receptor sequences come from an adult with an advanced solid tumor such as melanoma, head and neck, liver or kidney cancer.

CDR3 sequence (DNA): TGTGCCAGCAAATCGGGGAGATGTACTGAAGCTTTCTTT. Protein product: CASKSGRCTEAFF. The chain combines TRBV21-1 with TRBJ1-1. TRBV21-1 is assigned pseudogene status. The length of the CDR3 is 13 residues.

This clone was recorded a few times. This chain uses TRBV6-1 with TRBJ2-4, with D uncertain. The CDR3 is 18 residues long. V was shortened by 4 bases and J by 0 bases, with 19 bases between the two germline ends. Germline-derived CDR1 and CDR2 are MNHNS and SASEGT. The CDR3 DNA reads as TGTGCCAGCAGTGTAAGAGTAGGACGGTATTTAGCCAAAAACATTCAGTACTTC. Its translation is CASSVRVGRYLAKNIQYF.

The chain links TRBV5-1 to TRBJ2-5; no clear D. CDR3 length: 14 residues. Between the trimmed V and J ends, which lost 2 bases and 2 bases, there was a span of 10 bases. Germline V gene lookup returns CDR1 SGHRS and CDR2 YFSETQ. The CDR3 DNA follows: TGCGCCAGCAGCTTATCGCCAGGACAAGAGACCCAGTACTTC. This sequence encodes CASSLSPGQETQYF.

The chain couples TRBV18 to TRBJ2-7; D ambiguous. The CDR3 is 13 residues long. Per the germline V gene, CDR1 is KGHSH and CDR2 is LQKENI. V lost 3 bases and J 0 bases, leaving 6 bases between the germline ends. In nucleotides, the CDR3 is TGTGCCAGCTCACCCATCAGCTCCTACGAGCAGTACTTC. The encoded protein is CASSPISSYEQYF.

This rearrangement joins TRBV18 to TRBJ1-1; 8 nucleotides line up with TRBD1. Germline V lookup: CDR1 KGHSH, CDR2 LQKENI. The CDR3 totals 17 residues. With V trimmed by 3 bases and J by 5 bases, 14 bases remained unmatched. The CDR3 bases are TGTGCCAGCTCACCGTGGACAGGGAAGAGCGGTTGGACTGAAGCTTTCTTT. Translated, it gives CASSPWTGKSGWTEAFF. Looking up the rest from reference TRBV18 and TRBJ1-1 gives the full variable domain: NAGVMQNPRHLVRRRGQEARLRCSPMKGHSHVYWYRQLPEEGLKFMVYLQKENIIDESGMPKERFSAEFPKEGPSILRIQQVVRGDSAAYFCASSPWTGKSGWTEAFFGQGTRLTVV.

The CDR3 protein is CASSKGTRADTQYF. The CDR3, as DNA: TGTGCCAGCAGCAAGGGGACGCGGGCAGATACGCAGTATTTT. The J gene is TRBJ2-3, the V gene TRBV9; the D call may be TRBD1 or TRBD2 (5 bases each). The CDR3 is 14 amino acids. Germline V CDR1 and CDR2: SGDLS, YYNGEE. V dropped 4 bases and J dropped 4 bases, with 13 bases sitting between them.

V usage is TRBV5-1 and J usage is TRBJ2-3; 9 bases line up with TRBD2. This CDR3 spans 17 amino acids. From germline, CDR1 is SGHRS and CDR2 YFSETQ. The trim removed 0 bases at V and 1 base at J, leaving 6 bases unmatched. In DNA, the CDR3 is TGCGCCAGCAGCTTGGAAGCTAGCGGGATTGGCACAGATACGCAGTATTTT. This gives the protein CASSLEASGIGTDTQYF.

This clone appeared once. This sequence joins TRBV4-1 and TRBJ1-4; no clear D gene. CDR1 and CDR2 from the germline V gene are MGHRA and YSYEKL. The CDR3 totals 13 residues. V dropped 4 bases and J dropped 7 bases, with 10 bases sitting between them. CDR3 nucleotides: TGCGCCAGCAGCCTATCTTATGGTGAAAAACTGTTTTTT. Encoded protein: CASSLSYGEKLFF.

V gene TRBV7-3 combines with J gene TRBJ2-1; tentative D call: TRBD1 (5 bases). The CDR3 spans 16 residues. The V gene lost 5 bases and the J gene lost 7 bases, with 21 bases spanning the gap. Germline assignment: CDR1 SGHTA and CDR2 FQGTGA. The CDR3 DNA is TGTGCCAGCAGCCCCCGTTTGTCAGGGCAGCGAAATGAGCAGTTCTTC. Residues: CASSPRLSGQRNEQFF.